Following are 26 T cell receptor beta chains from one sample sequenced in a study of CD8 T cells in Susac syndrome. Reverse transcription of about 0.5 to 1 ug RNA was carried out with random hexamers. TCRdb passed the immunoSEQ multiplex PCR reads through MiXCR, listing each CDR3 protein once. The table records about 75,000 distinct CDR3 sequences, roughly 95% of them present only once. Sequencing was carried out using CD8+ T cells from PBMCs. These receptor sequences come from a human donor with Susac syndrome.

The chain combines TRBV12-3 or TRBV12-4 with TRBJ2-3; D remains unclear. With 7 bases removed from V and 3 bases from J, the gap between germline ends came to 11 bases. The CDR3 is 13 residues long. The DNA for the CDR3 is TGTGCCAGCACCACAATTGAGACAGATACGCAGTATTTT. Its protein product is CASTTIETDTQYF.

The chain recombines TRBV14 with TRBJ1-1, with a possible D match to TRBD1 (5 bases). This CDR3 is built from 14 residues. Germline values: CDR1 SGHDN, CDR2 FVKESK. Trimming removed 0 bases at V and 6 bases at J, with 11 bases between. Written as DNA, the CDR3 is TGTGCCAGCAGCCAAGATGAGGGGCGGCCTGAAGCTTTCTTT. This gives the protein CASSQDEGRPEAFF.

The V and J genes are TRBV29-1 and TRBJ1-2; D not certain. Germline V gives CDR1 SQVTM, CDR2 ANQGSEA. Trimming shortened V by 4 bases and J by 4 bases, and 7 bases separated the two germline ends. This CDR3 region has 11 residues. CDR3 loop: CSVAAIYGYTF. The CDR3 DNA reads TGCAGCGTTGCTGCGATCTATGGCTACACCTTC. Based on the CDR3 plus reference TRBV29-1 and TRBJ1-2, the full variable domain is SAVISQKPSRDICQRGTSLTIQCQVDSQVTMMFWYRQQPGQSLTLIATANQGSEATYESGFVIDKFPISRPNLTFSTLTVSNMSPEDSSIYLCSVAAIYGYTFGSGTRLTVV.

The rearrangement joins TRBV14 to TRBJ2-1; the D is unclear. Trimming pared 1 base from V and 6 bases from J, leaving 4 bases between. The CDR3 spans 12 residues. Germline V gene data show CDR1 as SGHDN and CDR2 as FVKESK. The CDR3 bases are TGTGCCAGCAGCCAAGTACTCAATGAGCAGTTCTTC. This encodes CASSQVLNEQFF.

This chain connects TRBV7-6 to TRBJ1-1; D ambiguous. CDR1 is SGHVS and CDR2 is FNYEAQ in the germline V gene. The CDR3 has 13 amino acids. V lost 5 bases and J lost 1, with 8 bases in between. The CDR3 region is CASSTPRNTEAFF. The CDR3 DNA reads TGTGCCAGCAGCACCCCGAGGAACACTGAAGCTTTCTTT.

V gene TRBV7-2 combines with J gene TRBJ2-7; D is possibly TRBD1 (5 bases). The CDR3 covers 14 residues. CDR1 and CDR2 from the germline V gene are SGHTA and FQGNSA. The V end lost 1 base, the J end lost 3 bases, and 10 bases lay between the germline ends. The CDR3 nucleotides read TGTGCCAGCAGCTTAGGGGGCGTAAACTACGAGCAGTACTTC. It translates to CASSLGGVNYEQYF. Supplemented by reference TRBV7-2 and TRBJ2-7, the full variable domain reads GAGVSQSPSNKVTEKGKDVELRCDPISGHTALYWYRQSLGQGLEFLIYFQGNSAPDKSGLPSDRFSAERTGGSVSTLTIQRTQQEDSAVYLCASSLGGVNYEQYFGPGTRLTVT.

The chain carries TRBV19 and TRBJ1-5; D is ambiguous. CDR1 is LNHDA and CDR2 is SQIVND in the germline V gene (reference sequence). Trimming removed 9 bases from V and 4 bases from J, with 13 bases in between. The CDR3 consists of 13 residues. DNA for the CDR3: TGTGCCAGCATGGGCATAGCTAATCAGCCCCAGCATTTT. Protein sequence: CASMGIANQPQHF.

This chain links TRBV2 with TRBJ2-1; 9 bases fit TRBD2. Germline CDR1 SNHLY, CDR2 FYNNEI. The CDR3 covers 13 residues. Trimming at V came to 8 bases and at J to 8 bases, leaving 7 bases not matched to a gene. DNA of the CDR3: TGTGCCAGCCCAGCGGGGGGTGTATATGAGCAGTTCTTC. Its protein product is CASPAGGVYEQFF.

The CDR3 bases are TGTGCCAGCAGTCACCCCGGCGGTTATACGCAGTATTTT. Its translation: CASSHPGGYTQYF. The chain employs TRBV7-9 and TRBJ2-3; no clear D. V dropped 6 bases and J dropped 7 bases, with 14 bases sitting between them. Germline CDR1 reads SEHNR; CDR2 reads FQNEAQ (reference sequence). There are 13 residues in the CDR3.

V and J are TRBV7-9 and TRBJ1-6; the match to TRBD1 covers 10 bases. Germline values: CDR1 SEHNR, CDR2 FQNEAQ (reference sequence). With 5 bases clipped from V and 6 bases from J, the junction kept 4 bases outside the gene matches. The CDR3 has 15 residues. The CDR3 sequence is CASSHRDRGNSPLHF. The CDR3 DNA sequence: TGTGCCAGCAGCCACCGGGACAGGGGTAATTCACCCCTCCACTTT.

This chain connects TRBV7-9 to TRBJ1-1, with 7 bases lining up with TRBD1. V dropped 5 bases and J dropped 4; count of bases not matched to a gene: 10. CDR3 size: 15 residues. Germline V lookup: CDR1 SEHNR, CDR2 FQNEAQ (reference sequence). CDR3 amino acids: CASSALGEGATEAFF. The CDR3 region has the DNA TGTGCCAGCAGCGCCCTGGGGGAGGGGGCCACTGAAGCTTTCTTT.

The chain employs TRBV7-9 and TRBJ2-6; weak D call: TRBD1 (6 bases). Trimming left V 8 bases short and J 0 bases short, with 11 bases between. This CDR3 contains 15 residues. The germline CDR1 and CDR2 sequences are SEHNR and FQNEAQ (reference sequence). The chain's CDR3 is CASVTGSSGANVLTF. The CDR3 DNA is TGTGCCAGCGTCACAGGGAGCTCTGGGGCCAACGTCCTGACTTTC.

V and J are TRBV20-1 and TRBJ1-1; D is possibly TRBD1 (5 bases). Between the trimmed V and J ends, which lost 6 bases and 3 bases, there was a span of 14 bases. Germline V CDR1 and CDR2: DFQATT, SNEGSKA (reference sequence). The CDR3 runs to 13 residues. This chain's CDR3 is CSAAITGDTEAFF. For the CDR3, the DNA is TGCAGTGCGGCGATTACAGGAGACACTGAAGCTTTCTTT.

This chain joins TRBV27 and TRBJ2-7, with D hard to call. CDR1 and CDR2 (germline): MNHEY, SMNVEV (reference sequence). V lost 7 bases and J 3 bases, leaving 22 bases between the germline ends. This CDR3 comprises 16 residues. CDR3 in DNA: TGTGCCAGCACTTCGCTCCCCCGGAGAGACCTCTACGAGCAGTACTTC. Translation gives CASTSLPRRDLYEQYF.

V gene TRBV7-9 combines with J gene TRBJ2-3; TRBD1 agrees at 8 bases. Germline V gene lookup returns CDR1 SEHNR and CDR2 FQNEAQ (reference sequence). The CDR3 contains 18 residues. V lost 2 bases and J lost 2; bases outside the gene matches: 12. The CDR3 DNA reads TGTGCCAGCAGCTTATCAGACAGGACAGGGCTAGCCACAGATACGCAGTATTTT. It codes for CASSLSDRTGLATDTQYF.

J is TRBJ2-7 and V is TRBV6-2 or TRBV6-3, with 10 positions matching TRBD1. The CDR3 is made up of 14 amino acids. V lost 6 bases, J lost 2 bases, and 4 bases stayed unmatched. Germline assignment: CDR1 MNHEY and CDR2 SVGEGT. The CDR3: CASSLDRGTYEQYF. For the CDR3, the DNA is TGTGCCAGCAGCCTGGACAGGGGGACCTACGAGCAGTACTTC.

The CDR3 is CASSQDPNNEQFF. The CDR3 DNA sequence: TGTGCCAGCAGCCAAGACCCAAACAATGAGCAGTTCTTC. V is TRBV7-3 and J is TRBJ2-1, with D unclear. Trimming took 5 bases from V and 5 from J, leaving 10 bases between them. The CDR3 runs to 13 residues. CDR1 and CDR2 from the germline V gene are SGHTA and FQGTGA.

The chain combines TRBV14 with TRBJ2-5; D ambiguous. V was pared by 4 bases and J by 1 base, with 7 bases between. This CDR3 is built from 13 residues. Germline V gives CDR1 SGHDN, CDR2 FVKESK. The CDR3 DNA follows: TGTGCCAGCAGCCGGCTCATCCAAGAGACCCAGTACTTC. Translating gives CASSRLIQETQYF.

The V call is TRBV2, the J call TRBJ2-7; no definite D call. V gave up 6 bases and J gave up 5 bases, with 20 bases separating them. The CDR3 runs 15 residues. The germline gives CDR1 SNHLY, CDR2 FYNNEI. CDR3 bases: TGTGCCAGCAGCGCCCGGTTCAGCCGGCAGAACGAGCAGTACTTC. Translation gives CASSARFSRQNEQYF. Full variable domain (rest looked up from reference TRBV2 and TRBJ2-7): EPEVTQTPSHQVTQMGQEVILRCVPISNHLYFYWYRQILGQKVEFLVSFYNNEISEKSEIFDDQFSVERPDGSNFTLKIRSTKLEDSAMYFCASSARFSRQNEQYFGPGTRLTVT.

The chain is built from TRBV13 and TRBJ1-1; D not certain. V shed 2 bases and J shed 5 bases, with 9 bases lying between them. The CDR3 extends over 13 amino acids. CDR1 is PRHDT and CDR2 is FYEKMQ in the germline V gene (reference sequence). The CDR3 DNA reads as TGTGCCAGCAGCTTAAGATCGGGTACTGAAGCTTTCTTT. This codes for CASSLRSGTEAFF.

Points on this clonotype: With a much larger clone just one base away, this may be a read error. The rearrangement uses TRBV7-8 and TRBJ1-1; no firm D call. CDR3 length: 12 amino acids. Germline V CDR1 and CDR2: SGHVS, FQNEAQ. DNA for the CDR3: TGTGCCAGCATCTTAGGGAACACTGAAGCTTTCTTT. This translates into CASILGNTEAFF.

The chain links TRBV7-9 to TRBJ2-7, with 13 bases fitting TRBD2. After removal of 5 bases from V and 3 bases from J, the junction contained 7 bases not matched to a gene. This CDR3 is 16 amino acids long. The V gene's germline CDR1 is SEHNR and CDR2 FQNEAQ (reference sequence). In DNA form, the CDR3 reads TGTGCCAGCAGCCCAGGACTAGCGGGGGACCTCTACGAGCAGTACTTC. Protein product: CASSPGLAGDLYEQYF.

V gene TRBV3-1 combines with J gene TRBJ1-1; D is possibly TRBD1 (5 bases). The germline V gene encodes CDR1 LGHDT and CDR2 YNNKEL (reference sequence). Trimming stripped 9 bases from V and 2 bases from J, with 16 bases between. The CDR3 has 14 amino acids. The DNA of the CDR3 is TGTGCCAGGAGGAAGGGACGGAAAAACACTGAAGCTTTCTTT. Protein: CARRKGRKNTEAFF.

This sequence joins TRBV24-1 and TRBJ2-3, with 8 nucleotides matching TRBD2. This CDR3 comprises 17 residues. The germline V gene encodes CDR1 KGHDR and CDR2 SFDVKD. Trimming took 5 bases from V and 3 from J; bases not matched to a gene: 12. DNA of the CDR3: TGTGCCACCAGTGGGGGACTTCGGACTAGCACAACAGATACGCAGTATTTT. It is translated as CATSGGLRTSTTDTQYF.

A single count supports this clonotype. V gene TRBV5-6 combines with J gene TRBJ2-5; 9 bases match TRBD1. The germline CDR1 and CDR2 sequences are SGHDT and YYEEEE. V gave up 2 bases and J gave up 4 bases; unmatched junction bases: 9. The CDR3 has 16 amino acids. In nucleotides, the CDR3 is TGTGCCAGCAGCTTACTCCGGGACAGGGCGGTAGAGACCCAGTACTTC. Its protein product is CASSLLRDRAVETQYF.

The rearrangement uses TRBV2 and TRBJ1-1; no clear D. The CDR3 covers 11 residues. Between the trimmed V and J ends, which lost 7 bases and 4 bases, there was a span of 7 bases. Germline lookup yields CDR1 SNHLY and CDR2 FYNNEI. The CDR3 here is CASTEGTEAFF. In DNA form, the CDR3 reads TGTGCCAGCACCGAAGGCACTGAAGCTTTCTTT.